This T cell receptor beta chain was sequenced in a study of cytomegalovirus exposure and HLA in healthy donors. General observations from the study: A likely sequencing artifact accounted for one observed cluster of highly shared sequence variants.

The V and J ends lost 2 bases and 3 bases, in that order; junction bases with no gene match: 6. This CDR3 region has 16 residues. Germline V gives CDR1 LNHNV, CDR2 YYDKDF (reference sequence). This clone was detected only a few times. Its antigen is currently unknown. 60 Vbeta and 13 Jbeta primers were used in PCR. Here immunoSEQ multiplex PCR was the method, and the copy in TCRdb shows in-frame clones only, minus some. The sample consists of around 61,000 clones, around 89% of them appearing once. The sequence came from a man aged 25 to 45 in good health and CMV-seropositive. The sample consisted of PBMCs. The rearrangement links TRBV15 to TRBJ2-3, with 9 bases that match TRBD1. The CDR3 bases are TGTGCCACCAGCAGACATGTTGGACAGGGGACAGATACGCAGTATTTT. Translated, it gives CATSRHVGQGTDTQYF. Full variable domain (missing parts from reference TRBV15 and TRBJ2-3): DAMVIQNPRYQVTQFGKPVTLSCSQTLNHNVMYWYQQKSSQAPKLLFHYYDKDFNNEADTPDNFQSRRPNTSFCFLDIRSPGLGDTAMYLCATSRHVGQGTDTQYFGPGTRLTVL.